This T cell receptor beta chain is drawn from a study of identical twins (dated by TCRdb to the mid-2010s). With regard to the full study: The study deep-sequenced TCR alpha and beta repertoires from monozygotic twins, unrelated adults of various ages and cord blood to test whether fetal clonotypes persist. To rule out contamination, replicate twin experiments were performed at different times with different library preparation protocols. Findings and caveats that apply to the study as a whole: Out-of-frame TCR alpha sequences shared between twins showed an excess of low generation-probability sequences compared with coincidental sharing between unrelated individuals. Out-of-frame TCR alpha sharing in monozygotic twins was systematically underestimated by recombination models, whereas sharing between unrelated individuals was in agreement with the recombination models. In beta out-of-frame sequences, excess twin sharing was weaker, because having fewer shared sequences lowered the signal-to-noise ratio. Invariant T cells such as MAIT and iNKT could partly confound zero-insertion analyses, though diverse VJ usage argued against this for most clonotypes. Fewer insertions were carried by abundant cord blood beta clonotypes, a similar but weaker trend appeared in young adult naive repertoires, and no such trend appeared in memory repertoires. Conclusions relied on cross-sectional statistical analysis, since the same donors could not be followed over many years.

The germline V gene yields SGHRS for CDR1 and YFSETQ for CDR2. Unmatched junction bases come to 3, with V trimmed by 5 bases and J by 3 bases. The CDR3 goes from the cysteine to the phenylalanine over 14 residues. Left in the record is the CDR3 DNA by itself, 42 bases read in frame from the first base. Every donor was a healthy Caucasian. Three pairs of female monozygotic twins, all aged roughly 18 to 29 years, were included in the twin cohort. Peripheral blood mononuclear cells were used as the source from which RNA for TCR libraries was isolated. Library creation used 5' RACE. Sequencing instrument: Illumina HiSeq 2000. Template switching added a universal primer binding site, and the final cDNA carried a unique molecular identifier that allowed TCR cDNA molecules to be counted accurately. Specific primers in the conserved constant-segment region were used to synthesize first-strand cDNA for TCR alpha and beta chains. Each cDNA library was double barcoded, with a SMART-Mk sample barcode plus Illumina barcodes, to control for contamination. TruSeq adapter sequences and Illumina sample barcodes were added in two successive PCR steps. TCR alpha and beta cDNA libraries were sequenced on the Illumina HiSeq platform with custom primers. The paper's data handling went like this. MiGEC processed the raw reads to extract unique molecular identifiers, while MiXCR was used to determine the CDR3 positions. For each individual, recombination models were inferred using an EM algorithm with the repgenHMM and IGoR tools. Shared clonotype analysis was performed with the tcR package in R, normalizing sharing by the product of cloneset sizes. To study raw recombination free of thymic and clonal selection effects, out-of-frame nonproductive sequences were analyzed. The public reads were reanalyzed by TCRdb: fastp trimming at Q25, MiXCR alignment, in-frame beta chains only. Every CDR3 protein is listed once, alongside the most common genes and DNA of its rows. It is TCRdb's table, rather than the study itself, that gives the V and J calls and clone size. The sample table contains approximately 600,000 distinct CDR3 sequences; only one count was recorded for 7.1% of them. Clones ranked in the top ten supply less than 2% of the sample.

This clonotype was counted many times. Its antigen is still unknown. No base-level quality is on record; no much larger clone is a single base apart. The sample was also reused in another study, on yellow fever vaccine responses in identical twins. The second study's authors report: According to the authors, in identical twins the way T cells responded to vaccination appeared partly convergent and partly personalized. The study precisely tracked vaccine-responding T cell clones in identical twins.

Sequenced input: PBMCs. The source is a woman aged 18-29 years in good health. The chain is assembled from TRBV5-1 and TRBJ2-2; TRBD2 lines up with 8 middle nucleotides. The base sequence is TGCGCCAGCAGGGGACTAGGGCACACCGGGGAGCTGTTTTTT. Translated, it reads CASRGLGHTGELFF.